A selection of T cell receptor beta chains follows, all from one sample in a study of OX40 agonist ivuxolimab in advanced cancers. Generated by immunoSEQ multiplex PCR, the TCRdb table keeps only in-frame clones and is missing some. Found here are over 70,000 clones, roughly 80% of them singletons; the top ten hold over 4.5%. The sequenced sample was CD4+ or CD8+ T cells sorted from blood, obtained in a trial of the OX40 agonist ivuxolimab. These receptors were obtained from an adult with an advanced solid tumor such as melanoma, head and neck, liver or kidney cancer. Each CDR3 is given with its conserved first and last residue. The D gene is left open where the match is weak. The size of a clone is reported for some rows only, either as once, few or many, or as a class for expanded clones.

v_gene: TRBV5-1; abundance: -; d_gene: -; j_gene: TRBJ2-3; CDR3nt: TGCGCCAGCAGCTTGACAGATACGCAGTATTTT; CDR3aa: CASSLTDTQYF
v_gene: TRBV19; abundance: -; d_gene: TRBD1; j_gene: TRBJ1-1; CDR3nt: TGTGCCAGTACCCGGACAGGCTCCCTCCCGGAGGCTTTCTTT; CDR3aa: CASTRTGSLPEAFF
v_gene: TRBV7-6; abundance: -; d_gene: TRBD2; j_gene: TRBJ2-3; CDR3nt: TGTGCCAGCAGCCCCGGGGGGAATACGCAGTATTTT; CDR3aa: CASSPGGNTQYF
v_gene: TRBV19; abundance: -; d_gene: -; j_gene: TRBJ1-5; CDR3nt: TGTGCCAGTAGTACCCCGGGGTTCAGCAATCAGCCCCAGCATTTT; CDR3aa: CASSTPGFSNQPQHF
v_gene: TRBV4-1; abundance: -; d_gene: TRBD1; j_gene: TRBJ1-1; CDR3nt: TGCGCCAGCAGCCCAAGTGGAGGGGGCCGGGACAGGGCGGCGAACACTGAAGCTTTCTTT; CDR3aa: CASSPSGGGRDRAANTEAFF
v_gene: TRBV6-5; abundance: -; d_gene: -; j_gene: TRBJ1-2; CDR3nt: TGTGCCAGCAGTTACGACAGATGTGGCTACACCTTC; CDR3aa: CASSYDRCGYTF
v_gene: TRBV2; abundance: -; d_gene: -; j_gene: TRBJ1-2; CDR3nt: TGTGCCAGCAGTGAAGCGTTAGACGGACCGGGGGGCTACACCTTC; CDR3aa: CASSEALDGPGGYTF
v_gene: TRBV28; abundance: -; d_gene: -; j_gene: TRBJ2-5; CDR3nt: TGTGCCAGCAGTTTGTTCAGGAGGGAGACCCAGTACTTC; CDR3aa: CASSLFRRETQYF
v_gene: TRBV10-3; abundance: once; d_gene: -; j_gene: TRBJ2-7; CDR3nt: TGTGCCATCAGTGATACCTCGGGTTACGAGCAGTACTTC; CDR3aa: CAISDTSGYEQYF
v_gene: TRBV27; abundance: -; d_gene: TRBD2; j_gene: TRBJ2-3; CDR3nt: TGTGCCAGCAGTCAGGGACTAGCGGGAGAATCGGCAGATACGCAGTATTTT; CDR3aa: CASSQGLAGESADTQYF
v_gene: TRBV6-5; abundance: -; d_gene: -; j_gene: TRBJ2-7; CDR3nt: -; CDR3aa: CASSSSTTEQYF
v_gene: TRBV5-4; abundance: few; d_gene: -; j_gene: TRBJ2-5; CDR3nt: TGTGCCAGCAGCCCGAGGAACCGACAAGAGACCCAGTACTTC; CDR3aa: CASSPRNRQETQYF
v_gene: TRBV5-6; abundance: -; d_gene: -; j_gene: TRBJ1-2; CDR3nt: TGTGCCAGCAGCAGGAGGGTCCCTGGAAGCGGCTACACCTTC; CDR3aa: CASSRRVPGSGYTF
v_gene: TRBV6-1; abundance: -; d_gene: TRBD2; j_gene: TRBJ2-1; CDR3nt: TGTGCCAGCAGTGACTGGGCTAGCGGGAGATTCAATGAGCAGTTCTTC; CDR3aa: CASSDWASGRFNEQFF
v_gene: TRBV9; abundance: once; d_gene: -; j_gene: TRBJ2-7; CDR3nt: TGTGCCAGCAGCGTCGGGGGACCTTCGGCAAAGCAGTACTTC; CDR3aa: CASSVGGPSAKQYF
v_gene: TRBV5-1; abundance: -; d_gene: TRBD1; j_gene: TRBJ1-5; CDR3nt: TGCGCCAGCAGCCCGACAGGGACCGTAGGACAGCCCCAGCATTTT; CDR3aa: CASSPTGTVGQPQHF
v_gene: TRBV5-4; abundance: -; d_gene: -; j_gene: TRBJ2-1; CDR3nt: TGTGCCAGCAGGGGCCAAGAGTCCTACAATGAGCAGTTCTTC; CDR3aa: CASRGQESYNEQFF
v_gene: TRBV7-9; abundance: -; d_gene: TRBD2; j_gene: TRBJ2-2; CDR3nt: TGTGCCAGCAGCTTATCCGGCGGGAGCGCCGGGGAGCTGTTTTTT; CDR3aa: CASSLSGGSAGELFF
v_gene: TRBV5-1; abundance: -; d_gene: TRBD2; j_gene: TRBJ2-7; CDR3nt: TGTGCCAGCAGCTTTCTAGCGGACTACGAGCAGTACTTC; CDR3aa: CASSFLADYEQYF
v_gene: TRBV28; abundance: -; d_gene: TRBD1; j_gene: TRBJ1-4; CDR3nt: TGTGCCAGCAGTTTCGCAGGACAGGGCCTTAATGAAAAACTGTTTTTT; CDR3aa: CASSFAGQGLNEKLFF
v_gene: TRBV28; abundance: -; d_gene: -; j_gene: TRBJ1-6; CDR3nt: TGTGCCAGCAGAGAGGCGGCAGGGAATTCACCCCTCCACTTT; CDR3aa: CASREAAGNSPLHF
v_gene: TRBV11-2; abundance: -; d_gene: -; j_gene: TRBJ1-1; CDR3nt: TGTGCCAGCAGCTTAGAAGGGAGGACTTTTTTGGGCGCTGAAGCTTTCTTT; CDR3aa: CASSLEGRTFLGAEAFF
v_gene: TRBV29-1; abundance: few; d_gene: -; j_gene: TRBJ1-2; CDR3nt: TGCAGCGTTGAAGTAGGGAGCGATGGCTACACCTTC; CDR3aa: CSVEVGSDGYTF
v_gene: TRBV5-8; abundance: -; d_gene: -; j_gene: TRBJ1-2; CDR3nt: TGTGCCAGCAGCTGGGGGACGGTCCAGGGCTACACCTTC; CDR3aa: CASSWGTVQGYTF
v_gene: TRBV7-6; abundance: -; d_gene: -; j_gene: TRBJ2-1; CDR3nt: TGTGCCAGCAGCTATTCTGGGACGGGCCCTAGCTCCTACAATGAGCAGTTCTTC; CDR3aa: CASSYSGTGPSSYNEQFF
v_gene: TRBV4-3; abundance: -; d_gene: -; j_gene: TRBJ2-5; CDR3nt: TGCGCCAGCAGCCAACTGCTCCAGGACGTCGAGGAGGAGCAGTACTTC; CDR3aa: CASSQLLQDVEEEQYF
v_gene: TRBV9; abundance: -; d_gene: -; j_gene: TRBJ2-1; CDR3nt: TGTGCCAGCAGCCCTCTCCGGAGTACCTACAATGAGCAGTTCTTC; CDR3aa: CASSPLRSTYNEQFF
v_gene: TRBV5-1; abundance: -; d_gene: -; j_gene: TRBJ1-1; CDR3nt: TGCGCCAGCAGCTTGGCCGGGACCCAAGGGCCGAACACTGAAGCTTTCTTT; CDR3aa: CASSLAGTQGPNTEAFF
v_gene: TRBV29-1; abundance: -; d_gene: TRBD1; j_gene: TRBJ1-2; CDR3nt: TGCAGCGTTGACGGGACAGGATCTAACTATGGCTACACCTTC; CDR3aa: CSVDGTGSNYGYTF
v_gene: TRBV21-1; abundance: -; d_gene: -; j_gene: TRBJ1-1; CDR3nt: TGTGCCAGCAGCATCTATAACGGCATGAACACTGAAGCTTTCTTT; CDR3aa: CASSIYNGMNTEAFF
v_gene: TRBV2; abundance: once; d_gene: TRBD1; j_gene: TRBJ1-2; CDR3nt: TGTGCCAGCAGCAGGACAGGGTGGCGTATAGGCTATGGCTACACCTTC; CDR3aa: CASSRTGWRIGYGYTF
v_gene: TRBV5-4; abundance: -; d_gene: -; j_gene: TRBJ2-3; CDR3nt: TGTGCCAGCAGCTTGGAGTGGGCTATCACAGATACGCAGTATTTT; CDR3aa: CASSLEWAITDTQYF
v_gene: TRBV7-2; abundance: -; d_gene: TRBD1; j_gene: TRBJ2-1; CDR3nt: TGTGCCAGCAGCTCCCGACAGGGTGTCTCCTACAATGAGCAGTTCTTC; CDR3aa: CASSSRQGVSYNEQFF
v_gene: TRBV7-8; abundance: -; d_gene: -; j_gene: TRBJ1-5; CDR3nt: TGTGCCAGCAGCTTCAACCGGGGCGGGGGTCGCAATCAGCCCCAGCATTTT; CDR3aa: CASSFNRGGGRNQPQHF
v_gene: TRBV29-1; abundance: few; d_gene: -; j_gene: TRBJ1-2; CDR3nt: TGCAGCGTTTCCAACGTGGGCACGAACTACACCTTC; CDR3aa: CSVSNVGTNYTF
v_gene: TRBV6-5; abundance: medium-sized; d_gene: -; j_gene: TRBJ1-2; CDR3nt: TGTGCCAGCAGTTACTCGAGGGACTATGGCTACACCTTC; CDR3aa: CASSYSRDYGYTF
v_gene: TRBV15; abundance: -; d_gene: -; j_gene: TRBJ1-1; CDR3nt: TGTGCCACCAGCAGAGATTGGGAGAACACTGAAGCTTTCTTT; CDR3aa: CATSRDWENTEAFF
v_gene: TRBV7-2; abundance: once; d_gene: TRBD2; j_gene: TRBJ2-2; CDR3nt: TGTGCCAGCAGCTTAGAGGGACTAGCGGACACCGGGGAGCTGTTTTTT; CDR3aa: CASSLEGLADTGELFF
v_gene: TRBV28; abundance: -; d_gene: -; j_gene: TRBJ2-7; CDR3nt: TGTGCCAGCAGTTTCTCTCCGACGGAGTTTCAATACGAGCAGTACTTC; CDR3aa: CASSFSPTEFQYEQYF
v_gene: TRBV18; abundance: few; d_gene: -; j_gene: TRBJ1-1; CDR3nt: TGTGCCAGCTCACCGCAGGGAATGAACACTGAAGCTTTCTTT; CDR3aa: CASSPQGMNTEAFF
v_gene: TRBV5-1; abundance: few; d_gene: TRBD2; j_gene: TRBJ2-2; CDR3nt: TGCGCCAGCAGCTTTGGAGGGACTAGCGGGGGATCGGACACCGGGGAGCTGTTTTTT; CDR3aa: CASSFGGTSGGSDTGELFF
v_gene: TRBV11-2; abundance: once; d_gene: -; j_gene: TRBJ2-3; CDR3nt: TGTGCCAGCAGCTCACTCTGGGCAGATACGCAGTATTTT; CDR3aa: CASSSLWADTQYF
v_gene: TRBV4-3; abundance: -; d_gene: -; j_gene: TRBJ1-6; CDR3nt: TGCGCCAGCAGCCAAGATTTGAGGGGGGGATACTCACCCCTCCACTTT; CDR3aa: CASSQDLRGGYSPLHF
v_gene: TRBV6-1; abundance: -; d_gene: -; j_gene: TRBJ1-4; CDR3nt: TGTGCCAGCAGCCTGGCGGGGGCCGGTGAAAAACTGTTTTTT; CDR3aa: CASSLAGAGEKLFF
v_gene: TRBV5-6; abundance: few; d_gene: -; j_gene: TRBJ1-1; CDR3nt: TGTGCCAGCAGCTTCCCCTTCCGAGGGACCGTGAACACTGAAGCTTTCTTT; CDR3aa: CASSFPFRGTVNTEAFF
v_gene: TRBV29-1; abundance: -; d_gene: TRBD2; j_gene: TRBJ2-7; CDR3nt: TGCAGCGTTGAGCGGGAGTATCCCTACGAGCAGTACTTC; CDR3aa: CSVEREYPYEQYF
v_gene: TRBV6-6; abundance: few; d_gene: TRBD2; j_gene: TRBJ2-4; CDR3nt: TGTGCCAGCAGCCTACGGGGGGGCGGGAACATTCAGTACTTC; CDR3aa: CASSLRGGGNIQYF
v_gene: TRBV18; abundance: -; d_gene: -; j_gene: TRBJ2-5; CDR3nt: TGTGCCAGCTCACCAGGGCAAGGGGAGACCCAGTACTTC; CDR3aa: CASSPGQGETQYF
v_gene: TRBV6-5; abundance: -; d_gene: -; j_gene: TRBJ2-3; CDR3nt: TGTGCCAGCAGTTACTCCGTGTCCACAGATACGCAGTATTTT; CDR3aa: CASSYSVSTDTQYF
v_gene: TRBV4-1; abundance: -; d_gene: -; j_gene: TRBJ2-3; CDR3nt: TGCGCCAGCAGCGTTCGGACTTCTAGCACAGATACGCAGTATTTT; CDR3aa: CASSVRTSSTDTQYF
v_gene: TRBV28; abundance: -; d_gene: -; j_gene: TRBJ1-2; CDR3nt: TGTGCCAGCAGTTCGCATAAGACAGATACCCATGGCTACACCTTC; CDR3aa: CASSSHKTDTHGYTF